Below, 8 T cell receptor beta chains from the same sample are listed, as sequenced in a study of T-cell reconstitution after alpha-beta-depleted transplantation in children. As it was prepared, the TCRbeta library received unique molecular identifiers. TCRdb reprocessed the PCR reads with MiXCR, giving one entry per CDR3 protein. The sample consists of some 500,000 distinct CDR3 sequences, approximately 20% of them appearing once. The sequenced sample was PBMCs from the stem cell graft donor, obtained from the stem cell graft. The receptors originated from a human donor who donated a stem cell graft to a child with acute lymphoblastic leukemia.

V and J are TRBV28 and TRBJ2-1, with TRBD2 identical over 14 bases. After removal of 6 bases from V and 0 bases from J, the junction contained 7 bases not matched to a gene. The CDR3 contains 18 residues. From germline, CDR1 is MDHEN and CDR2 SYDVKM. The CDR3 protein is CASSTGLAGESSYNEQFF. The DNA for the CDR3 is TGTGCCAGCAGCACGGGACTAGCGGGAGAGAGCTCCTACAATGAGCAGTTCTTC.

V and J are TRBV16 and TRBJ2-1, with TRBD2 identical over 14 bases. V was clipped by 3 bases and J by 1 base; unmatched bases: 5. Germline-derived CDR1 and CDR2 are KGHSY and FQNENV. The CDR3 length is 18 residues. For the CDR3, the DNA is TGTGCCAGCAGCCAGGGCGGACTAGCGGGAGGATCCTACAATGAGCAGTTCTTC. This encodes CASSQGGLAGGSYNEQFF.

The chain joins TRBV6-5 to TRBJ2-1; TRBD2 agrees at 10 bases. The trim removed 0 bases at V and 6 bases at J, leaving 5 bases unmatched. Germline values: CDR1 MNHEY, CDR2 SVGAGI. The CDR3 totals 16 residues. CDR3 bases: TGTGCCAGCAGTTACTCGGGACTAGCGTCCCTCAATGAGCAGTTCTTC. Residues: CASSYSGLASLNEQFF.

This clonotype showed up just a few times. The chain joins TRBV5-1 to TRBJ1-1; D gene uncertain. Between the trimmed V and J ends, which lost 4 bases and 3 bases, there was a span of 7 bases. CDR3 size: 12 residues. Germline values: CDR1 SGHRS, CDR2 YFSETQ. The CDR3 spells CASSRLDTEAFF. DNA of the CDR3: TGCGCCAGCAGCCGGTTGGACACTGAAGCTTTCTTT.

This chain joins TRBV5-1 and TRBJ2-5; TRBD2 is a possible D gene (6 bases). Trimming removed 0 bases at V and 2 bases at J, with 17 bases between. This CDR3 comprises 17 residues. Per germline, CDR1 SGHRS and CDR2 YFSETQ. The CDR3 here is CASSLVPITSSQETQYF. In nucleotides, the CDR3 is TGCGCCAGCAGCTTGGTCCCCATAACTAGCAGTCAAGAGACCCAGTACTTC.

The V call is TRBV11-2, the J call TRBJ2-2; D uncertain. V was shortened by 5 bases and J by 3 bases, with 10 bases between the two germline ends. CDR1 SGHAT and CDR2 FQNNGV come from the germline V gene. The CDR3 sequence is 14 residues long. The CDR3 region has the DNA TGTGCCAGCAGCCCGCTCCGGGACACCGGGGAGCTGTTTTTT. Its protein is CASSPLRDTGELFF.

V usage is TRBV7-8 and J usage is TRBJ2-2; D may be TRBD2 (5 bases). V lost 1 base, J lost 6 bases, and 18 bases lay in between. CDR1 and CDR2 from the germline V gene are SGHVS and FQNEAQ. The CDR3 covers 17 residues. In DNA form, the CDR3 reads TGTGCCAGCAGCTTAGTCGGGAAGCGACCTACCCCCGGGGAGCTGTTTTTT. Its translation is CASSLVGKRPTPGELFF.

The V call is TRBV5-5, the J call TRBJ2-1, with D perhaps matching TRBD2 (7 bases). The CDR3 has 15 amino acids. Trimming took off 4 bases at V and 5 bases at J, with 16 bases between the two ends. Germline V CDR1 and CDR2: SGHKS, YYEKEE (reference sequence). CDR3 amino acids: CASSGGGGSDNEQFF. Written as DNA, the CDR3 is TGTGCCAGCAGCGGGGGAGGGGGATCTGACAATGAGCAGTTCTTC.